This TCR beta chain comes out of a study of T cell responses to AZD1222 COVID-19 vaccine. Study-level findings and limits: White British ancestry dominated among donors, who included more females, and clonal diversity was possibly underestimated. Vaccination with two AZD1222 doses was followed by a rise in Spike-specific TCR breadth and depth. Every sample of the repertoires postdated the peak T cell response.

Germline lookup yields CDR1 SNHLY and CDR2 FYNNEI. The CDR3 contains 13 residues. Trimming took off 10 bases at V and 4 bases at J, with 14 bases between the two ends. On this clone itself: What it binds is not known.

Data came from immunoSEQ multiplex PCR; TCRdb stores just in-frame clones and leaves some out. The sample records roughly 170,000 clones, 94% being singletons. The rearrangement uses TRBV2 and TRBJ1-5; D unclear. The TCR sequence derives from an adult who received the AZD1222 COVID-19 vaccine. The specimen was peripheral blood, collected 28 days after the second AZD1222 dose. The CDR3 nucleotides are TGTGCCACCGGACTGGACGGGAATCAGCCCCAGCATTTT. This encodes CATGLDGNQPQHF.